This passage covers 17 T cell receptor beta chains from one sample sequenced in a study of CXCR3-negative and CXCR3-positive naive CD8 T cells. UMI-labeled 5' RACE yielded the TRB cDNA libraries. After re-calling the 5' RACE reads, TCRdb lists one entry per CDR3 protein, DNA absent. Seen in this sample are about 62,000 distinct CDR3 sequences; the ten most common clones hold more than 3.5%. The sequencing sample was made of naive CXCR3- CD8+ T cells from blood. Documented subset: CD45RO-CCR7+CD27+CD95- naive CD8+ T cells lacking CXCR3 (TNR3-). All receptors derive from a human donor in good health. Some clones in this sample may be carry-over from other donors' samples.

This rearrangement joins TRBV7-6 to TRBJ2-6; without DNA, the TCRdb call of TRBD1 cannot be checked. CDR3 size: 16 residues. Germline V CDR1 and CDR2: SGHVS, FNYEAQ. The chain's CDR3 is CASSPRTGTGANVLTF.

The chain has TRBV29-1 and TRBJ2-1; the TCRdb call, TRBD2, lacks DNA for checking. Germline-derived CDR1 and CDR2 are SQVTM and ANQGSEA. The CDR3 is 16 amino acids. The CDR3 here is CSVEDQVAVASYEQFF.

The V call is TRBV7-6, the J call TRBJ2-7. The CDR3 runs to 13 residues. CDR1 is SGHVS, CDR2 FNYEAQ, per germline. CDR3: CASSFSDSYEQYF.

The V and J genes are TRBV29-1 and TRBJ2-5; checking the TCRdb D call of TRBD1 is not possible without DNA. This CDR3 has 11 residues. Germline V CDR1 and CDR2: SQVTM, ANQGSEA. The CDR3 region is CSVPGEETQYF.

The chain recombines TRBV9 with TRBJ2-7; TCRdb gives TRBD2 as the D gene, but with no DNA this cannot be confirmed. This CDR3 is built from 16 residues. CDR1 is SGDLS, CDR2 YYNGEE, per germline. The CDR3: CASSLGGGGTTYEQYF.

V gene TRBV12-3 or TRBV12-4 combines with J gene TRBJ2-1; TCRdb designates TRBD2, a call that cannot be tested without DNA. CDR3 length equals 21 residues. CDR3 region: CASSFTPGLAGGHPFYNEQFF.

V is TRBV7-9 and J is TRBJ1-2. This CDR3 has 13 amino acids. Germline loops: CDR1 SEHNR, CDR2 FQNEAQ (reference sequence). This chain's CDR3 is CASSLAASYGYTF.

The J gene is TRBJ2-7, the V gene TRBV7-9; TCRdb's D gene call, TRBD1, goes unchecked for lack of DNA. Germline CDR1 and CDR2: SEHNR and FQNEAQ (reference sequence). The CDR3 totals 15 residues. CDR3 in amino acids: CASSPSSDSHYEQYF. The complete variable domain, with remaining parts taken from reference TRBV7-9 and TRBJ2-7, reads DTGVSQNPRHKITKRGQNVTFRCDPISEHNRLYWYRQTLGQGPEFLTYFQNEAQLEKSRLLSDRFSAERPKGSFSTLEIQRTEQGDSAMYLCASSPSSDSHYEQYFGPGTRLTVT.

The chain links TRBV27 to TRBJ2-7. The germline V gene encodes CDR1 MNHEY and CDR2 SMNVEV (reference sequence). The CDR3 loop spans 11 amino acids. CDR3 protein: CASSFLDEQYF.

V and J are TRBV7-8 and TRBJ2-1; the D gene TCRdb calls, TRBD1, cannot be checked with no DNA. This CDR3 contains 15 residues. CDR1 and CDR2 (germline): SGHVS, FQNEAQ. Here the CDR3 reads CASSLVTGGMNEQFF.

V is TRBV25-1 and J is TRBJ2-1; no DNA is available, so the TRBD1 call from TCRdb remains unchecked. The CDR3 runs 13 residues. The germline V gene encodes CDR1 MGHDK and CDR2 SYGVNS. The chain's CDR3 is CASSAGEYNEQFF.

This chain joins TRBV9 and TRBJ1-3; TCRdb's D call, TRBD1, is unchecked because there is no DNA. CDR3 length equals 15 residues. CDR1 SGDLS and CDR2 YYNGEE come from the germline V gene. CDR3 residues: CASSVPTDTGNTIYF.

The rearrangement joins TRBV10-3 to TRBJ2-3; TCRdb outputs TRBD2, but without DNA this stays unchecked. The CDR3 sequence is 15 residues long. CDR1 is ENHRY, CDR2 SYGVKD, per germline. The CDR3 region is CAIRWTSGAEDTQYF.

V gene TRBV7-3 combines with J gene TRBJ2-3. CDR3 length: 13 residues. Germline lookup yields CDR1 SGHTA and CDR2 FQGTGA. CDR3: CASSPLGTDTQYF.

The chain has TRBV29-1 and TRBJ2-2; TCRdb's assignment of TRBD1 cannot be checked, as there is no DNA. The CDR3 runs to 11 residues. The germline V gene has CDR1 SQVTM and CDR2 ANQGSEA. The CDR3 loop reads CSAPGPGELFF.

This chain links TRBV29-1 with TRBJ1-4. The CDR3 totals 11 residues. Looked up from germline, CDR1 is SQVTM and CDR2 is ANQGSEA. The CDR3: CSAREVEKLFF.

J is TRBJ2-1 and V is TRBV20-1; without DNA, the TCRdb call of TRBD2 cannot be checked. This CDR3 is 13 amino acids long. The germline CDR1 and CDR2 sequences are DFQATT and SNEGSKA (reference sequence). CDR3 sequence reads: CSARRDGYNEQFF.